The 32 T cell receptor beta chains in this list originate from one sample, sequenced in a study of T-cell reconstitution after alpha-beta-depleted transplantation in children. TCRbeta library construction was performed incorporating unique molecular identifiers. In TCRdb, the PCR reads were re-called with MiXCR into one record per CDR3 protein. Among 700,000 to 950,000 distinct CDR3 sequences, around 15% were seen once, and the ten largest hold around 4.5%. This specimen consisted of PBMCs, mostly from graft donor cells, obtained 360 days after TCRalphabeta/CD19-depleted stem cell transplant. These receptors came from a male patient younger than 18 who had a stem cell transplant for acute lymphoblastic leukemia, so the T cells may come from the graft donor.

In its sample, this clonotype was seen a few times. The gene calls are TRBV12-3 or TRBV12-4 and TRBJ2-1, with 15 positions matching TRBD2. V was clipped by 6 bases and J by 4 bases; unmatched bases: 16. The CDR3 runs to 20 residues. The CDR3 region has the DNA TGTGCCAGCAGGCGCCGGGGAGGACTAGCGGGAGGGCCTTGGTACAATGAGCAGTTCTTC. Its translation is CASRRRGGLAGGPWYNEQFF.

J is TRBJ2-3 and V is TRBV9; D could derive from TRBD1 or TRBD2 (5 bases each). The CDR3 length is 16 residues. Trimming took off 3 bases at V and 0 bases at J, with 14 bases between the two ends. Germline CDR1 is SGDLS and CDR2 is YYNGEE. DNA of the CDR3: TGTGCCAGCAGCGCTCTCACGGGGCCTAGCACAGATACGCAGTATTTT. Translation: CASSALTGPSTDTQYF.

The rearrangement uses TRBV15 and TRBJ2-5, with D possibly matching TRBD1 (6 bases). Trimming took off 4 bases at V and 7 bases at J, with 16 bases between the two ends. There are 14 residues in the CDR3. Germline CDR1 and CDR2: LNHNV and YYDKDF (reference sequence). In DNA form, the CDR3 reads TGTGCCACCAGCATCTTACAGGGAATGGGGACCCAGTACTTC. Translation gives CATSILQGMGTQYF. The entire variable domain, with the rest obtained from reference TRBV15 and TRBJ2-5, is as follows: DAMVIQNPRYQVTQFGKPVTLSCSQTLNHNVMYWYQQKSSQAPKLLFHYYDKDFNNEADTPDNFQSRRPNTSFCFLDIRSPGLGDTAMYLCATSILQGMGTQYFGPGTRLLVL.

V gene TRBV15 combines with J gene TRBJ1-2; D gene ambiguous. Germline-derived CDR1 and CDR2 are LNHNV and YYDKDF (reference sequence). Between the trimmed V and J ends, which lost 3 bases and 0 bases, there was a span of 11 bases. The CDR3 has 15 amino acids. The DNA of the CDR3 is TGTGCCACCAGCAGGGGTGGCAGCTCTAACTATGGCTACACCTTC. Protein: CATSRGGSSNYGYTF. Variable domain in full (rest from reference TRBV15 and TRBJ1-2): DAMVIQNPRYQVTQFGKPVTLSCSQTLNHNVMYWYQQKSSQAPKLLFHYYDKDFNNEADTPDNFQSRRPNTSFCFLDIRSPGLGDTAMYLCATSRGGSSNYGYTFGSGTRLTVV.

The chain has TRBV5-4 and TRBJ2-5, with D maybe TRBD2 (6 bases). V was pared by 4 bases and J by 1 base, with 20 bases between. In germline, CDR1 is SGHNT, CDR2 YYREEE (reference sequence). This CDR3 region has 17 residues. Written as DNA, the CDR3 is TGTGCCAGCAGCCTTTATTCGGGACTTTCTATCCAAGAGACCCAGTACTTC. This codes for CASSLYSGLSIQETQYF.

The V call is TRBV5-1, the J call TRBJ2-3, with 10 bases aligning to TRBD1. V gave up 4 bases and J gave up 5 bases; unmatched junction bases: 10. The CDR3 spans 16 residues. Germline loops: CDR1 SGHRS, CDR2 YFSETQ. This CDR3 reads CASSPFGTGVGDTQYF. The CDR3 DNA sequence: TGCGCCAGCAGCCCCTTCGGGACAGGGGTGGGAGATACGCAGTATTTT.

This clonotype was seen more than once but under ten times. The chain has TRBV16 and TRBJ2-1, with D maybe TRBD2 (6 bases). Germline values: CDR1 KGHSY, CDR2 FQNENV. Trimming pared 2 bases from V and 9 bases from J, leaving 14 bases between. The CDR3 is 14 amino acids. The CDR3 loop is CASSQRASAGEQFF. CDR3 nucleotide sequence: TGTGCCAGCAGCCAAAGGGCTAGCGCTGGTGAGCAGTTCTTC.

This clonotype has just a few counts. This chain uses TRBV5-1 with TRBJ2-7; D gene ambiguous. Per germline, CDR1 SGHRS and CDR2 YFSETQ. The germline V and J ends were trimmed by 0 bases and 6 bases, with 10 bases remaining between them. The CDR3 consists of 13 residues. CDR3 nucleotides: TGCGCCAGCAGCTTGGAGTTAAGTCTCGAGCAGTACTTC. Translated: CASSLELSLEQYF.

This clonotype was seen a few times. The rearrangement joins TRBV24-1 to TRBJ2-3; D is tentatively TRBD1 or TRBD2 (5 bases each). The CDR3 is made up of 13 amino acids. Trimming stripped 4 bases from V and 3 bases from J, with 7 bases between. Germline assignment: CDR1 KGHDR and CDR2 SFDVKD. CDR3 bases: TGTGCCACCAGTGAGTGGGGGACAGATACGCAGTATTTT. Amino acids: CATSEWGTDTQYF.

This rearrangement joins TRBV7-2 to TRBJ2-3; 14 positions match TRBD2. V shed 4 bases and J 4 bases; nucleotides not matched to a gene: 7. This CDR3 comprises 17 residues. Germline V gene sequence: CDR1 SGHTA, CDR2 FQGNSA. The CDR3 DNA sequence: TGTGCCAGCAGCTCCTTTCGACTAGCGGGGGGGTCAGATACGCAGTATTTT. This translates into CASSSFRLAGGSDTQYF.

The chain links TRBV5-1 to TRBJ1-2; D might be TRBD1 (6 bases). The CDR3 is 12 amino acids. V was clipped by 0 bases and J by 8 bases, with 8 bases between them. CDR1 and CDR2 (germline): SGHRS, YFSETQ. CDR3 sequence (DNA): TGCGCCAGCAGCTTGGACAGGGCCGGCTACACCTTC. This encodes CASSLDRAGYTF.

This clonotype was seen a few times. This chain connects TRBV7-2 to TRBJ1-5, with D perhaps TRBD1 (5 bases). Per the germline V gene, CDR1 is SGHTA and CDR2 is FQGNSA. With 6 bases removed from V and 6 bases from J, the gap between germline ends came to 18 bases. The CDR3 runs 15 residues. In DNA form, the CDR3 reads TGTGCCAGCAGATCCTCTCTGGGGGGGAGTCAGCCCCAGCATTTT. Protein sequence: CASRSSLGGSQPQHF.

This chain connects TRBV7-2 to TRBJ2-1; 7 bases align to TRBD2. Germline V gene lookup returns CDR1 SGHTA and CDR2 FQGNSA. V trimming: 2 bases; J trimming: 3 bases; junction bases outside the gene matches: 19. The CDR3 is 20 amino acids. The CDR3 bases are TGTGCCAGCAGCTTAATAAATCGGGACTACCCCAAGGTGAGCTACAATGAGCAGTTCTTC. It is translated as CASSLINRDYPKVSYNEQFF.

The rearrangement links TRBV4-2 to TRBJ2-7; 8 bases are a match to TRBD2. V trimming: 3 bases; J trimming: 3 bases; junction bases outside the gene matches: 10. There are 16 residues in the CDR3. Per the germline V gene, CDR1 is LGHNA and CDR2 is YNFKEQ. This CDR3 reads CASSHFPGLVNYEQYF. CDR3 bases: TGTGCCAGCAGCCATTTCCCGGGACTAGTAAACTACGAGCAGTACTTC.

The chain combines TRBV9 with TRBJ2-3; D possibly corresponds to TRBD1 (5 bases). V was trimmed by 0 bases and J by 2 bases, leaving 13 bases between them. The CDR3 is made up of 16 amino acids. Germline V CDR1 and CDR2: SGDLS, YYNGEE. The CDR3 nucleotides read TGTGCCAGCAGCGTAGATCCCCAGGGCTTCACAGATACGCAGTATTTT. Translated, it gives CASSVDPQGFTDTQYF.

The count of this clonotype is one. A much larger clone lies one base from this, so it may be a read error. The J gene is TRBJ2-5, the V gene TRBV12-3 or TRBV12-4; TRBD2 matches 11 bases. The J segment lost 3 bases and the V segment lost 7 bases, leaving 4 bases of the junction unmatched. This CDR3 has 14 amino acids. Here the CDR3 reads CASNHSGREETQYF. In DNA, the CDR3 is TGTGCCAGCAATCATAGCGGGAGGGAAGAGACCCAGTACTTC.

A few counts support this clonotype. This chain joins TRBV20-1 and TRBJ2-7, with 8 bases lining up with TRBD1. The germline V gene encodes CDR1 DFQATT and CDR2 SNEGSKA (reference sequence). V was pared by 0 bases and J by 5 bases, with 6 bases of the junction left unmatched. The CDR3 has 14 residues. The CDR3 is CSAREAGGANEQYF. Written as DNA, the CDR3 is TGCAGTGCTAGAGAGGCAGGGGGCGCGAACGAGCAGTACTTC.

Only a few counts were recorded for this clonotype. The V gene is TRBV15, the J gene TRBJ2-7, with D possibly matching TRBD2 (5 bases). V was clipped by 1 base and J by 3 bases, with 16 bases between them. In germline, CDR1 is LNHNV, CDR2 YYDKDF (reference sequence). The CDR3 covers 16 residues. The CDR3, as DNA: TGTGCCACCAGCAGAGGTTTGGGAGCGGTGGGCTACGAGCAGTACTTC. This encodes CATSRGLGAVGYEQYF.

This rearrangement joins TRBV15 to TRBJ1-3, with D maybe TRBD1 (5 bases). CDR3 length: 15 residues. The germline V and J ends were trimmed by 0 bases and 8 bases, with 14 bases remaining between them. CDR1 is LNHNV and CDR2 is YYDKDF in the germline V gene (reference sequence). In DNA, the CDR3 is TGTGCCACCAGCAGAGACCCAGGGCACCGCGACACCATATATTTT. Its protein product is CATSRDPGHRDTIYF.

This chain joins TRBV10-1 and TRBJ2-1, with D perhaps TRBD1 or TRBD2 (6 bases each). Per germline, CDR1 WNHNN and CDR2 SYGVQD (reference sequence). The CDR3 contains 15 residues. V lost 4 bases to trimming and J lost 4 bases, with 14 bases between them. The CDR3 DNA reads as TGCGCCAGCAGTGCGGAGGGGACAACTTACAATGAGCAGTTCTTC. It codes for CASSAEGTTYNEQFF.

This clonotype was seen many times. The V and J genes are TRBV12-3 or TRBV12-4 and TRBJ2-1; 7 bases line up with TRBD1. V shed 4 bases and J 9 bases; nucleotides not matched to a gene: 12. The length of the CDR3 is 15 residues. The CDR3 region has the DNA TGTGCCAGCAGTTCACTAGGGGGCGGTTCGTTTGAGCAGTTCTTC. Its protein product is CASSSLGGGSFEQFF.

This rearrangement joins TRBV5-1 to TRBJ2-7; D is unresolved. CDR1 and CDR2 (germline): SGHRS, YFSETQ. The CDR3 is 16 residues long. Deletions cut 7 bases from V and 4 bases from J, with 24 bases between. In DNA, the CDR3 is TGCGCCAGCGCCCAGGAAGGGTGTGGGTTGGGGTACGAGCAGTACTTC. Its translation: CASAQEGCGLGYEQYF.

This clonotype has more than one count but fewer than ten. The V call is TRBV18, the J call TRBJ2-1, with D maybe TRBD2 (7 bases). CDR3 length: 15 amino acids. V lost 6 bases to trimming and J lost 6 bases, with 18 bases between them. Looked up from germline, CDR1 is KGHSH and CDR2 is LQKENI. CDR3: CASSPGGLQGNEQFF. CDR3 bases: TGTGCCAGCTCCCCCGGGGGGCTCCAGGGCAATGAGCAGTTCTTC.

The rearrangement uses TRBV6-1 and TRBJ2-7, with 7 bases matching TRBD1. Per germline, CDR1 MNHNS and CDR2 SASEGT. The CDR3 is 15 amino acids. With V trimmed by 5 bases and J by 6 bases, 13 bases remained unmatched. CDR3 DNA sequence: TGTGCCAGCAGTAGGGACAGCTCCAGAGAGGGCGAGCAGTACTTC. It specifies CASSRDSSREGEQYF.

The rearrangement joins TRBV29-1 to TRBJ2-7, with D perhaps TRBD1 or TRBD2 (5 bases each). V lost 7 bases to trimming and J lost 7 bases, with 14 bases between them. Germline lookup yields CDR1 SQVTM and CDR2 ANQGSEA. CDR3 length: 11 residues. The CDR3 DNA follows: TGCAGCGCCCGGGACCCGGCTGAGCAGTACTTC. It yields the protein CSARDPAEQYF.

The V call is TRBV29-1, the J call TRBJ1-5, with 10 bases fitting TRBD1. CDR3 size: 14 residues. J was trimmed by 6 bases and V by 5 bases; bases with no gene match: 7. Germline V gene data show CDR1 as SQVTM and CDR2 as ANQGSEA. This CDR3 reads CSVRDRGGGQPQHF. The DNA for the CDR3 is TGCAGCGTTCGGGACAGGGGAGGAGGTCAGCCCCAGCATTTT.

This rearrangement joins TRBV11-1 to TRBJ2-1; TRBD1 or TRBD2 may be the D gene (5 bases each). This CDR3 contains 13 residues. The germline V gene encodes CDR1 SGHAT and CDR2 FQDESV (reference sequence). The V end lost 1 base, the J end lost 7 bases, and 8 bases lay between the germline ends. The CDR3 DNA reads as TGTGCCAGCAGCTTAGGCAGGGAGAATGAGCAGTTCTTC. Residues: CASSLGRENEQFF.

This clonotype has a handful of counts. The rearrangement joins TRBV20-1 to TRBJ2-7, with a possible D match to TRBD1 (5 bases). Trimming stripped 5 bases from V and 4 bases from J, with 12 bases between. Looked up from germline, CDR1 is DFQATT and CDR2 is SNEGSKA (reference sequence). The CDR3 length is 12 residues. In DNA, the CDR3 is TGCAGTGCTGAGACAGAAACTTACGAGCAGTACTTC. This encodes CSAETETYEQYF.

This clonotype was counted a few times. The rearrangement links TRBV11-2 to TRBJ1-6; no clear D. CDR1 and CDR2 (germline): SGHAT, FQNNGV. The CDR3 is made up of 12 amino acids. Trimming left V 3 bases short and J 7 bases short, with 4 bases between. CDR3 nucleotide sequence: TGTGCCAGCAGCTTTGCAAATTCACCCCTCCACTTT. Translation: CASSFANSPLHF.

This clonotype was picked up a small number of times. Relative to the germline gene, one junction end is altered; a read error may explain this. This chain links TRBV15 with TRBJ1-1; D gene ambiguous. The CDR3 length is 18 residues. Germline-derived CDR1 and CDR2 are LNHNV and YYDKDF (reference sequence). The CDR3 DNA reads TGTGCCACCAGCAGAGAAGGTGGGAGGCCGACTATGAACACTGAAGTTTTCTTT. This codes for CATSREGGRPTMNTEVFF.

This sequence joins TRBV29-1 and TRBJ2-1; perhaps TRBD1 as D (5 bases). Trimming pared 7 bases from V and 1 base from J, leaving 17 bases between. Germline V gene lookup returns CDR1 SQVTM and CDR2 ANQGSEA. The length of the CDR3 is 15 residues. Written as DNA, the CDR3 is TGCAGCGCCTGGGGTCAGTACAGGTCCTACAATGAGCAGTTCTTC. Its protein product is CSAWGQYRSYNEQFF.

J is TRBJ1-3 and V is TRBV5-1; D is possibly TRBD1 (5 bases). Germline lookup yields CDR1 SGHRS and CDR2 YFSETQ. V was pared by 4 bases and J by 3 bases, with 14 bases between. This CDR3 region has 15 residues. The CDR3 nucleotides are TGCGCCAGCAGCGCCGGGACGCATCTTGGAAACACCATATATTTT. This gives the protein CASSAGTHLGNTIYF.